A selection of T cell receptor beta chains follows, all from one sample in a study of technical replicates of blood from several donors. Assay: immunoSEQ multiplex PCR; the TCRdb copy retains only in-frame clones and omits some. The sample includes about 80,000 clones, about 95% seen only once; the top ten take around 0.37%. Sample: T cells isolated from PBMCs. The receptors were sampled from a human donor in good health. Each CDR3 is given with its conserved first and last residue. A D gene is named only where the DNA matches it firmly. Size is omitted from some rows. Given values are once, few, many or a class for expanded clones.

13 | TRBJ2-6 | - | - | TRBV7-2 | CASRYSGANVLTF | TGTGCCTCGCGATACTCTGGGGCCAACGTCCTGACTTTC
18 | TRBJ1-1 | - | - | TRBV27 | CASSLSKLDSGFNTEAFF | TGTGCCAGCAGTTTATCGAAGTTAGACTCGGGATTTAACACTGAAGCTTTCTTT
15 | TRBJ2-1 | - | once | TRBV4-1 | CASRLENSRHNEQFF | TGCGCCAGCAGACTCGAGAACAGCCGGCACAATGAGCAGTTCTTC
14 | TRBJ2-7 | TRBD2 | - | TRBV6-1 | CATYLGLAGDEQYF | TGTGCCACGTACTTAGGACTAGCGGGTGACGAGCAGTACTTC
19 | TRBJ2-1 | TRBD2 | - | TRBV9 | CASSSSGASGRARYNEQFF | TGTGCCAGCAGCTCGTCAGGGGCTAGCGGGAGGGCCCGGTACAATGAGCAGTTCTTC
17 | TRBJ2-5 | TRBD2 | - | TRBV18 | CASSPGGLAGVLGTQYF | TGTGCCAGCTCACCGGGAGGACTAGCGGGAGTATTGGGGACCCAGTACTTC
13 | TRBJ2-7 | - | - | TRBV6-1 | CASSEITRDEQYF | TGTGCCAGCAGTGAGATTACCAGGGACGAGCAGTACTTC
14 | TRBJ1-2 | - | - | TRBV25-1 | CASSEPGDIYGYTF | TGTGCCAGCAGTGAACCAGGGGATATCTATGGCTACACCTTC
15 | TRBJ1-5 | TRBD1 | - | TRBV15 | CATSGTGQSNQPQHF | TGTGCCACCAGCGGAACGGGACAGAGCAATCAGCCCCAGCATTTT
13 | TRBJ2-2 | - | - | TRBV7-2 | CASSLVSTGELFF | TGTGCCAGCAGCTTAGTGAGCACCGGGGAGCTGTTTTTT
14 | TRBJ1-1 | - | - | TRBV10-1 | CASSEGHKYTEAFF | TGCGCCAGCAGTGAGGGCCACAAATACACTGAAGCTTTCTTT
15 | TRBJ2-7 | TRBD1 | - | TRBV9 | CASSVTGGTTYEQYF | TGTGCCAGCAGCGTAACAGGGGGCACGACCTACGAGCAGTACTTC
18 | TRBJ2-7 | TRBD2 | - | TRBV5-4 | CASSLGRETSGSTYEQYF | TGTGCCAGCAGCTTGGGACGGGAGACTAGCGGGAGCACCTACGAGCAGTACTTC
11 | TRBJ2-3 | TRBD2 | - | TRBV30 | CSWGGSDTQYF | TGTTCCTGGGGAGGGTCCGATACGCAGTATTTT
14 | TRBJ1-2 | - | - | TRBV6-5 | CASSSVRAAYGYTF | TGTGCCAGCAGTTCCGTCCGCGCCGCCTATGGCTACACCTTC
16 | TRBJ1-1 | - | - | TRBV21-1 | CASSKRRDRKNTEAFF | TGTGCCAGCAGCAAACGGCGAGACAGAAAGAACACTGAAGCTTTCTTT
14 | TRBJ1-1 | - | once | TRBV5-6 | CASSLGEPESEAFF | TGTGCCAGCAGCTTGGGGGAGCCGGAATCTGAAGCTTTCTTT
14 | TRBJ2-1 | - | - | TRBV7-2 | CASTSGGFYNEQFF | TGTGCCAGCACCTCCGGCGGGTTTTACAATGAGCAGTTCTTC
15 | TRBJ2-2 | TRBD2 | few | TRBV7-2 | CASRILAADTGELFF | TGTGCCAGCAGGATACTAGCGGCTGACACCGGGGAGCTGTTTTTT
15 | TRBJ2-1 | TRBD2 | - | TRBV14 | CASSQELAGYNEQFF | TGTGCCAGCAGCCAAGAACTAGCGGGCTACAATGAGCAGTTCTTC
15 | TRBJ2-3 | TRBD2 | once | TRBV4-3 | CASSLNSGSSDTQYF | TGCGCCAGCAGCCTGAATAGCGGGAGTTCGGATACGCAGTATTTT
14 | TRBJ1-3 | - | - | TRBV5-4 | CASSLGTVGNTIYF | TGTGCCAGCAGCTTGGGTACGGTTGGAAACACCATATATTTT
12 | TRBJ2-3 | - | - | TRBV18 | CASSPEGDTQYF | TGTGCCAGCTCACCCGAGGGAGATACGCAGTATTTT
13 | TRBJ1-2 | TRBD1 | - | TRBV6-6 | CASSPGQGASYTF | TGTGCCAGCAGTCCGGGACAGGGGGCGAGCTACACCTTC
14 | TRBJ2-6 | - | - | TRBV30 | CAWSVGAGANVLTF | TGTGCCTGGAGTGTAGGGGCAGGGGCCAACGTCCTGACTTTC
15 | TRBJ1-2 | - | - | TRBV2 | CASSGEAPRLYGYTF | TGTGCCAGCAGTGGGGAGGCCCCAAGGCTATATGGCTACACCTTC
16 | TRBJ2-1 | TRBD2 | - | TRBV7-3 | CASSPRTSWSENEQFF | TGTGCCAGCAGCCCACGGACTAGCTGGAGTGAGAATGAGCAGTTCTTC
14 | TRBJ1-2 | - | - | TRBV11-2 | CASSLLKERDGYTF | TGTGCCAGCAGCTTACTTAAGGAGAGGGATGGCTACACCTTC
17 | TRBJ1-2 | - | once | TRBV4-2 | CASSQEPQGIGFGGYTF | TGTGCCAGCAGCCAAGAACCCCAGGGGATAGGTTTTGGTGGCTACACCTTC
15 | TRBJ2-1 | TRBD2 | few | TRBV19 | CASSIRLAGLGEQFF | TGTGCCAGTAGTATCAGACTAGCGGGCTTAGGGGAGCAGTTCTTC
16 | TRBJ2-1 | - | - | TRBV28 | CASSFLGAGPHYEQFF | TGTGCCAGCAGTTTCCTTGGGGCGGGACCTCATTATGAGCAGTTCTTC
16 | TRBJ1-2 | - | - | TRBV4-3 | CASSRGVAGGDYGYTF | TGCGCCAGCAGCCGAGGAGTTGCGGGCGGCGACTATGGCTACACCTTC
16 | TRBJ2-7 | TRBD1 | - | TRBV27 | CASSFGHGTGDYEQYF | TGTGCCAGCAGTTTCGGGCACGGGACAGGAGACTACGAGCAGTACTTC
14 | TRBJ2-1 | TRBD1 | - | TRBV19 | CASSPGQDYNEQFF | TGTGCCAGTAGTCCGGGACAGGACTACAATGAGCAGTTCTTC
15 | TRBJ2-6 | - | - | TRBV7-9 | CASSLETIWANVLTF | TGTGCCAGCAGCTTAGAGACAATCTGGGCCAACGTCCTGACTTTC
14 | TRBJ2-3 | - | - | TRBV27 | CASSPDRNSDTQYF | TGTGCCAGCAGTCCCGACAGAAATTCAGATACGCAGTATTTT
18 | TRBJ1-5 | - | - | TRBV27 | CASSFYLIGSVLNQPQHF | TGTGCCAGCAGTTTTTATCTTATCGGTTCGGTTCTCAATCAGCCCCAGCATTTT
13 | TRBJ2-1 | - | - | TRBV7-8 | CASSLAYNNEQFF | TGTGCCAGCAGCTTAGCCTATAACAATGAGCAGTTCTTC
19 | TRBJ2-1 | TRBD2 | - | TRBV12-5 | CASGLARNLGREGYNEQFF | TGTGCTAGTGGTTTGGCAAGAAACCTGGGCAGGGAGGGTTACAATGAGCAGTTCTTC
16 | TRBJ2-2 | TRBD2 | - | TRBV7-8 | CASSLKLAGESGELFF | TGTGCCAGCAGCTTAAAACTAGCGGGAGAATCCGGGGAGCTGTTTTTT
14 | TRBJ1-4 | TRBD1 | - | TRBV5-6 | CASSFPRGDEKLFF | TGTGCCAGCAGCTTTCCCAGGGGGGATGAAAAACTGTTTTTT
16 | TRBJ2-1 | - | - | TRBV4-2 | CASSHEFHREGNEQFF | TGTGCCAGCAGCCATGAATTTCACAGGGAAGGTAATGAGCAGTTCTTC
15 | TRBJ2-2 | TRBD1 | - | TRBV7-9 | CASSPGGRSTGELFF | TGTGCCAGCAGCCCAGGGGGCAGGAGCACCGGGGAGCTGTTTTTT
13 | TRBJ1-2 | TRBD1 | - | TRBV7-2 | CASSPTGPYGYTF | TGTGCCAGCAGCCCGACAGGGCCTTATGGCTACACCTTC
14 | TRBJ2-7 | TRBD1 | - | TRBV9 | CASSVSTGGYEQYF | TGTGCCAGCAGCGTTAGCACAGGGGGTTACGAGCAGTACTTC
15 | TRBJ2-6 | - | - | TRBV10-3 | CAISGGATGANVLTF | TGTGCCATCTCCGGGGGTGCAACTGGGGCCAACGTCCTGACTTTC
15 | TRBJ1-3 | - | - | TRBV28 | CASSLSGKTGNTIYF | TGTGCCAGCAGTTTATCCGGGAAAACTGGAAACACCATATATTTT
14 | TRBJ2-2 | - | - | TRBV28 | CASSPTTNTGELFF | TGTGCCAGCAGTCCTACTACAAACACCGGGGAGCTGTTTTTT
13 | TRBJ1-1 | - | - | TRBV4-3 | CASSQDSNTEAFF | TGCGCCAGCAGCCAAGATTCCAATACTGAAGCTTTCTTT
14 | TRBJ2-1 | TRBD2 | - | TRBV29-1 | CSVGGGRDNNEQFF | TGCAGCGTCGGCGGGGGGAGGGATAACAATGAGCAGTTCTTC
14 | TRBJ2-3 | - | - | TRBV28 | CASSSGRGTDTQYF | TGTGCCAGCAGTTCCGGGCGGGGCACAGATACGCAGTATTTT
15 | TRBJ2-5 | - | - | TRBV10-3 | CAISESGGDQETQYF | TGTGCCATCAGTGAGTCGGGGGGAGACCAAGAGACCCAGTACTTC
13 | TRBJ2-1 | - | - | TRBV27 | CATGGVWGNEQFF | TGTGCCACGGGCGGGGTCTGGGGCAATGAGCAGTTCTTC
14 | TRBJ1-3 | - | - | TRBV6-6 | CASSYSISGNTIYF | TGTGCCAGCAGTTACTCTATCTCTGGAAACACCATATATTTT
15 | TRBJ2-7 | TRBD2 | - | TRBV28 | CASSLRGRAGYEQYF | TGTGCCAGCAGTTTGCGCGGGAGGGCCGGATACGAGCAGTACTTC
19 | TRBJ1-5 | - | - | TRBV7-2 | CASSLSINAGPSSNQPQHF | TGTGCCAGCAGCTTGTCCATCAACGCAGGGCCCTCTAGCAATCAGCCCCAGCATTTT
11 | TRBJ1-2 | - | - | TRBV30 | CAWSTLEGYTF | TGTGCCTGGAGTACCCTGGAGGGCTACACCTTC